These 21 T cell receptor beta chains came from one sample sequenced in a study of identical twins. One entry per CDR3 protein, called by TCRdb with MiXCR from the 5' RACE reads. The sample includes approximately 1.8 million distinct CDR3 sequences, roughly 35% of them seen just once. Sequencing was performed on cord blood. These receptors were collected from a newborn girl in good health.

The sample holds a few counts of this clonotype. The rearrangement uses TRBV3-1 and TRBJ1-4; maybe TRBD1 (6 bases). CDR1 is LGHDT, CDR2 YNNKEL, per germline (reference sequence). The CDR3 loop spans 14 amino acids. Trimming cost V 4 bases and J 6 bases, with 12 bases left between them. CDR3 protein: CASSPNKGDEKLFF. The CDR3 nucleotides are TGTGCCAGCAGCCCCAACAAGGGGGATGAAAAACTGTTTTTT. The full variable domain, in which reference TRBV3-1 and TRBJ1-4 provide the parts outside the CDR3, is DTAVSQTPKYLVTQMGNDKSIKCEQNLGHDTMYWYKQDSKKFLKIMFSYNNKELIINETVPNRFSPKSPDKAHLNLHINSLELGDSAVYFCASSPNKGDEKLFFGSGTQLSVL.

This CDR3 reads CAWSVHGAEETQYF. CDR3 in DNA: TGTGCCTGGAGTGTACATGGGGCCGAGGAGACCCAGTACTTC. The rearrangement links TRBV30 to TRBJ2-5; maybe TRBD1 (5 bases). The CDR3 covers 14 residues. V gave up 0 bases and J gave up 5 bases, with 13 bases separating them. Per the germline V gene, CDR1 is GTSNPN and CDR2 is SVGIG (reference sequence).

Here the CDR3 reads CASGEGGGYGYTF. The CDR3 DNA follows: TGTGCCAGCGGAGAGGGAGGGGGCTATGGCTACACCTTC. The J gene is TRBJ1-2, the V gene TRBV28; D is perhaps TRBD1 (6 bases). CDR3 length equals 13 residues. In germline, CDR1 is MDHEN, CDR2 SYDVKM. The ends were cut back, 8 bases at V and 4 bases at J, with 14 bases in the middle.

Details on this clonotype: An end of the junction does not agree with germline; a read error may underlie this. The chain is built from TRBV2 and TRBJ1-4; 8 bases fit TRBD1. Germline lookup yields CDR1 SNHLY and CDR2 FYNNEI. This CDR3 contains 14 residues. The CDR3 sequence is CASSAQGASEKLFF. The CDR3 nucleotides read TGTGCCAGCAGTGCCCAGGGGGCGAGTGAAAAGCTGTTTTTT.

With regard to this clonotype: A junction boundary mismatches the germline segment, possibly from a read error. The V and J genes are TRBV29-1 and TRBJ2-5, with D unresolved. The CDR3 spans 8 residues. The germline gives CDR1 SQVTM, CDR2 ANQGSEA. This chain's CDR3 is CSVGEQDF. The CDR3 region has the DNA TGCAGCGTTGGTGAGCAGGACTTC.

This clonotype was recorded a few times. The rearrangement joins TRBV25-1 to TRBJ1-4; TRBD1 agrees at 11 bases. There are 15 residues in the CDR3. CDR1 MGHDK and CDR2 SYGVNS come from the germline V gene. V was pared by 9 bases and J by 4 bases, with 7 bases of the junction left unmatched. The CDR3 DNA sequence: TGTGCCAGTAAAGGACAGGGGGCCTATAATGAAAAACTGTTTTTT. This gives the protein CASKGQGAYNEKLFF.

The CDR3 loop reads CSARGVGSNQPQHF. The CDR3, as DNA: TGCAGTGCTAGGGGGGTAGGGAGCAATCAGCCCCAGCATTTT. The V and J genes are TRBV20-1 and TRBJ1-5, with a tentative D call TRBD1 (5 bases). Germline CDR1 and CDR2: DFQATT and SNEGSKA (reference sequence). The V gene lost 3 bases and the J gene lost 1 base, with 10 bases spanning the gap. CDR3 length: 14 residues.

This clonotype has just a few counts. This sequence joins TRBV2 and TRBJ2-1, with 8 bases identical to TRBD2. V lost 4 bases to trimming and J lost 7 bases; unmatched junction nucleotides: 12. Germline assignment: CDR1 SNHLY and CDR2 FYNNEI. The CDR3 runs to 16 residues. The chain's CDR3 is CASSASASGSFNEQFF. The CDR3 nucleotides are TGTGCCAGCAGTGCGTCCGCCAGCGGGAGTTTTAATGAGCAGTTCTTC.

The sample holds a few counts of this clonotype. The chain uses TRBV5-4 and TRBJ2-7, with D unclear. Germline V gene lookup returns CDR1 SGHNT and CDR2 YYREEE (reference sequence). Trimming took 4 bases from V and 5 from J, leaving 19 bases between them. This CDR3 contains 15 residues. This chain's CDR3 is CASSAGNMRFHEQYF. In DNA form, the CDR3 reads TGTGCCAGCAGCGCTGGGAATATGAGATTCCACGAGCAGTACTTC.

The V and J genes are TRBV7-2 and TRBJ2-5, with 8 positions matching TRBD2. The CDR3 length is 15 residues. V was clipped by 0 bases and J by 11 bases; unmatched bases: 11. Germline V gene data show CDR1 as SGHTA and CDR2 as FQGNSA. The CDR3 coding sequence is TGTGCCAGCAGCTTAGCATTAGCGGGAAGGGGGGAGCAGTACTTC. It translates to CASSLALAGRGEQYF.

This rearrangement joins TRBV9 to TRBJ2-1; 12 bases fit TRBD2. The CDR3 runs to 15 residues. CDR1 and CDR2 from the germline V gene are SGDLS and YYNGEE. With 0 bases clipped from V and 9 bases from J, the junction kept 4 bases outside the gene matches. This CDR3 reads CASSVDLAGGVEQFF. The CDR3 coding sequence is TGTGCCAGCAGCGTAGACCTAGCGGGAGGGGTTGAGCAGTTCTTC.

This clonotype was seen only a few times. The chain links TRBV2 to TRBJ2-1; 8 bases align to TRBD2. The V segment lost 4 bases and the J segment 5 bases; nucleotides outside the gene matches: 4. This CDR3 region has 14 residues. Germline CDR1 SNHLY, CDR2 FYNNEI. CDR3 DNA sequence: TGTGCCAGCAGTGCCGGGACTAGGAACAATGAGCAGTTCTTC. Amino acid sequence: CASSAGTRNNEQFF. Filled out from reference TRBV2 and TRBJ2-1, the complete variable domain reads EPEVTQTPSHQVTQMGQEVILRCVPISNHLYFYWYRQILGQKVEFLVSFYNNEISEKSEIFDDQFSVERPDGSNFTLKIRSTKLEDSAMYFCASSAGTRNNEQFFGPGTRLTVL.

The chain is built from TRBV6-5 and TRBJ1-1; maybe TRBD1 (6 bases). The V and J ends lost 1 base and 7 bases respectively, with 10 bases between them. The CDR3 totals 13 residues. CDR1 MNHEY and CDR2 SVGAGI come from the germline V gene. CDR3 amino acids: CASSYYQTGEAFF. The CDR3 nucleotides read TGTGCCAGCAGTTACTACCAGACAGGTGAAGCTTTCTTT.

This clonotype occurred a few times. CDR3 DNA sequence: TGTGCCAGCAGCTTAAAGGTCGTTGGGGCTCTAGCGTACAATGAGCAGTTCTTC. It translates to CASSLKVVGALAYNEQFF. The chain links TRBV7-9 to TRBJ2-1, with a tentative D call TRBD2 (6 bases). V lost 2 bases to trimming and J lost 4 bases, with 21 bases between them. Per the germline V gene, CDR1 is SEHNR and CDR2 is FQNEAQ (reference sequence). This CDR3 contains 18 residues.

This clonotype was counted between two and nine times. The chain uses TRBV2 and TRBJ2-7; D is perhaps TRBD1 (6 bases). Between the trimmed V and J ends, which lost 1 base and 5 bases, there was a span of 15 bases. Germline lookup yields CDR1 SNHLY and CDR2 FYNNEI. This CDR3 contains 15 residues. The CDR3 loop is CASSEEATGPHEQYF. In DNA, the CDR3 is TGTGCCAGCAGTGAAGAGGCAACAGGGCCCCACGAGCAGTACTTC.

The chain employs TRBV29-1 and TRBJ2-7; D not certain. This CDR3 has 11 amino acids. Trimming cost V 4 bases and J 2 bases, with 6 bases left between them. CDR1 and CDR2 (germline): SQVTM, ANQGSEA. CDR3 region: CSVGFTYEQYF. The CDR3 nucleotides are TGCAGCGTTGGATTCACCTACGAGCAGTACTTC.

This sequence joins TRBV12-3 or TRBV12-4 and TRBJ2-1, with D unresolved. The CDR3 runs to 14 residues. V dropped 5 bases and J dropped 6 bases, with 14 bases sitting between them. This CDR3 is CASSMPRVGNEQFF. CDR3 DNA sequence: TGTGCCAGCAGTATGCCCCGCGTGGGCAATGAGCAGTTCTTC.

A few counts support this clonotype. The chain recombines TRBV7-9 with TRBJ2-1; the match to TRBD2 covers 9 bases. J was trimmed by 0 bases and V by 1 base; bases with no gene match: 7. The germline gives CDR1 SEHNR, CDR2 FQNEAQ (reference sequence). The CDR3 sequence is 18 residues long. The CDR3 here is CASSLGAGGPSSYNEQFF. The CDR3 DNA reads TGTGCCAGCAGCTTAGGGGCGGGAGGGCCTAGCTCCTACAATGAGCAGTTCTTC.

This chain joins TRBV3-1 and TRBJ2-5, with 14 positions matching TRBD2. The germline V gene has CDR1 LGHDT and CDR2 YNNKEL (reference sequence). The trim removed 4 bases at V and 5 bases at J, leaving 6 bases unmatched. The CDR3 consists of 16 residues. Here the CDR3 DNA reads TGTGCCAGCAGCCCGGGACTAGCGGGAGTTGGGGAGACCCAGTACTTC. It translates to CASSPGLAGVGETQYF.

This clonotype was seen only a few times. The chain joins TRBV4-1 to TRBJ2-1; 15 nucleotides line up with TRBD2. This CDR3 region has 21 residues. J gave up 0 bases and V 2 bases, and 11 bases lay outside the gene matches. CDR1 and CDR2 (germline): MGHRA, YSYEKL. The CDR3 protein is CASSQLGLAGGPISSYNEQFF. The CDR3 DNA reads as TGCGCCAGCAGCCAACTCGGACTAGCGGGGGGGCCTATCAGCTCCTACAATGAGCAGTTCTTC.

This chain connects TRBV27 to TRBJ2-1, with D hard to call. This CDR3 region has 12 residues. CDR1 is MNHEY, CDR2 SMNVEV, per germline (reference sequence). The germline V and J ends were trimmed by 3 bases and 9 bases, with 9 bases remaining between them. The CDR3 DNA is TGTGCCAGCAGTTTGCCAGCTAGTGAGCAGTTCTTC. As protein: CASSLPASEQFF.